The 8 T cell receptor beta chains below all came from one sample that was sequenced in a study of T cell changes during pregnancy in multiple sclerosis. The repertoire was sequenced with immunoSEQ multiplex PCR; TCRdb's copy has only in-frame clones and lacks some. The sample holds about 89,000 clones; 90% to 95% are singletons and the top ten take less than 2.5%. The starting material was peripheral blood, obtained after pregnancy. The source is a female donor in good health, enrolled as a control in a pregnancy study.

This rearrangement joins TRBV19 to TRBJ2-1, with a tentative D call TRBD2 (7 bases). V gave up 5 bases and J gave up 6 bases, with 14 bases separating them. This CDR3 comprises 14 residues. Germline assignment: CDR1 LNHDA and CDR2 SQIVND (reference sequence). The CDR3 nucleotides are TGTGCCAGTAGTGGGTGGGGGGGCCTCAATGAGCAGTTCTTC. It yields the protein CASSGWGGLNEQFF.

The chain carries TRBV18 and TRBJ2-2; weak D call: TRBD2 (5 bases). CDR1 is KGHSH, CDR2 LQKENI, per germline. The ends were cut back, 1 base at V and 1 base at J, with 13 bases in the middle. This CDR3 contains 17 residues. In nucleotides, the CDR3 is TGTGCCAGCTCACCACAGGAGGTACAGAAGAACACCGGGGAGCTGTTTTTT. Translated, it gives CASSPQEVQKNTGELFF.

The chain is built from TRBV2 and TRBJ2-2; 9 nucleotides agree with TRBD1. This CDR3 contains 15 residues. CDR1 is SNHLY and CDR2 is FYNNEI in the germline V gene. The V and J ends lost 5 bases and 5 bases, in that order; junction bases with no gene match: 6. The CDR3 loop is CASSRDRVVTGELFF. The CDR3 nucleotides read TGTGCCAGCAGTCGGGACAGGGTTGTGACCGGGGAGCTGTTTTTT.

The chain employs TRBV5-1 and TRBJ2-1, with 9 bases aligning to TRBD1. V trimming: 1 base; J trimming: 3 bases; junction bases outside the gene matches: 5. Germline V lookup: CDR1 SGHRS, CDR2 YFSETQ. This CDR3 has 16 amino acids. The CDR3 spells CASSLRPGQGYNEQFF. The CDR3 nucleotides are TGCGCCAGCAGCTTGCGGCCGGGACAGGGCTACAATGAGCAGTTCTTC.

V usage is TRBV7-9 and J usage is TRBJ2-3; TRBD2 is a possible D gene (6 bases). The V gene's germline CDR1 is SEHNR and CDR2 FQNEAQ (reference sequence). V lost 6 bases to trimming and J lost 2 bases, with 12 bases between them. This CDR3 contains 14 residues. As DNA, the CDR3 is TGTGCCAGCAGTGTGGCGGGGAACACAGATACGCAGTATTTT. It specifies CASSVAGNTDTQYF.

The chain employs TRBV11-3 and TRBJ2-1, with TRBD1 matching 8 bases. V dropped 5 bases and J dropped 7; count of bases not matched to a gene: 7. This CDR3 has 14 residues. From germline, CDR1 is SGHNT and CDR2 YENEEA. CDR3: CASSLQGAVNEQFF. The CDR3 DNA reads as TGTGCCAGCAGCCTCCAGGGGGCTGTAAATGAGCAGTTCTTC.

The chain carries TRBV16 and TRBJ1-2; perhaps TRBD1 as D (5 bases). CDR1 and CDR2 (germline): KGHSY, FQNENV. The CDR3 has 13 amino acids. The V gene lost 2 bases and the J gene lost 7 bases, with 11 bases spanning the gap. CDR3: CASSQEGVRGYTF. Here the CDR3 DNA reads TGTGCCAGCAGCCAAGAAGGGGTCCGTGGCTACACCTTC.

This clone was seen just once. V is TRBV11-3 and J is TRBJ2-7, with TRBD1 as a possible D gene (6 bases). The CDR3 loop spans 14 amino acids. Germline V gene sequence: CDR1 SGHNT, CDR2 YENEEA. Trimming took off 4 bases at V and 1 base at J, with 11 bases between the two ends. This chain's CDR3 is CASSSQDRSYEQYF. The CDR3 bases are TGTGCCAGCAGCTCCCAAGACAGGTCCTACGAGCAGTACTTC.